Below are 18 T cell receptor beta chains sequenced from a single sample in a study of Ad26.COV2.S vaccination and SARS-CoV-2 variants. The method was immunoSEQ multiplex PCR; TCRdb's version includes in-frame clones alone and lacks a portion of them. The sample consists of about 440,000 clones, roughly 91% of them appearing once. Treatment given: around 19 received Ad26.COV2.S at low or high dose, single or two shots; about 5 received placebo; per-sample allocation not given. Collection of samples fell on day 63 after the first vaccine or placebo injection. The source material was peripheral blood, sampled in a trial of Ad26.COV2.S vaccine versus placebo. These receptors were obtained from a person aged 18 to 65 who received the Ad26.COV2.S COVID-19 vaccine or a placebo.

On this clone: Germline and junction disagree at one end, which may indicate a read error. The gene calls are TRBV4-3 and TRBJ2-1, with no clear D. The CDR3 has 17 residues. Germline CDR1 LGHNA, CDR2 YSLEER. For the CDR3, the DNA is TGCACCAGCAGCCAAGACTTCAGGCTGGGCTCCTACAATGAGCAGTTCTTC. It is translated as CTSSQDFRLGSYNEQFF.

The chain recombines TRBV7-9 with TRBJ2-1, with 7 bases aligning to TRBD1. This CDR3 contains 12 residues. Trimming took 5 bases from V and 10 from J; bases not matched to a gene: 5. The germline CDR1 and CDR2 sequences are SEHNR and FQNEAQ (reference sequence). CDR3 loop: CASSAWDSEQFF. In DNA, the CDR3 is TGTGCCAGCAGCGCATGGGACAGCGAGCAGTTCTTC.

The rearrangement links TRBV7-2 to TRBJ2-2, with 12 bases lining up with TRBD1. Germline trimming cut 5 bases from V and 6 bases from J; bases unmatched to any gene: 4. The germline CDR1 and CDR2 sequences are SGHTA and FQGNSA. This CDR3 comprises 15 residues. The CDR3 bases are TGTGCCAGCAGCGCCGGGACAGGGGGCTCCGGGGAGCTGTTTTTT. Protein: CASSAGTGGSGELFF.

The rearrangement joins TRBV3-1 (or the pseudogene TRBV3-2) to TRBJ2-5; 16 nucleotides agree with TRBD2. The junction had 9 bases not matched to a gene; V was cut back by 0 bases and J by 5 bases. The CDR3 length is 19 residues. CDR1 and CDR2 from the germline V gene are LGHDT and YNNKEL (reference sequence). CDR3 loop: CASSQEMGTSGRGGETQYF. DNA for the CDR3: TGTGCCAGCAGCCAAGAGATGGGGACTAGCGGGAGGGGTGGGGAGACCCAGTACTTC.

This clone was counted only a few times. The CDR3 nucleotides read TGTGCCAGCAGCTTATACGCAGGGGACGAGCAGTACTTC. This translates into CASSLYAGDEQYF. The V gene is TRBV7-3, the J gene TRBJ2-7, with a weak D call TRBD1 (6 bases). Germline V gives CDR1 SGHTA, CDR2 FQGTGA. This CDR3 is built from 13 residues. Trimming left V 2 bases short and J 5 bases short, with 10 bases between.

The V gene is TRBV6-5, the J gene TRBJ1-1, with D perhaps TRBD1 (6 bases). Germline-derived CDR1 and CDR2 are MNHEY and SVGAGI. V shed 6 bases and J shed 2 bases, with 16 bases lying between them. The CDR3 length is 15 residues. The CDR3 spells CASREIQGANTEAFF. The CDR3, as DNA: TGTGCCAGCAGGGAGATACAGGGAGCCAACACTGAAGCTTTCTTT.

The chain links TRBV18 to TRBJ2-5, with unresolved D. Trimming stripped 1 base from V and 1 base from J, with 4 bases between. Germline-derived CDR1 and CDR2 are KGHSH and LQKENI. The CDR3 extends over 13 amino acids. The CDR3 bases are TGTGCCAGCTCACCACTCGGCCAAGAGACCCAGTACTTC. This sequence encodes CASSPLGQETQYF.

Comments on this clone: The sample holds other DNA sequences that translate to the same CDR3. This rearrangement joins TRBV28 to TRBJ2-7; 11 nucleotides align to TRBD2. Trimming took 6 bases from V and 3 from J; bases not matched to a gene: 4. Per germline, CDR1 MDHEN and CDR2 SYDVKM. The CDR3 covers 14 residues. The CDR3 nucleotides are TGTGCCAGCAGCCTCGGACTAGCGGGCTACGAGCAGTACTTC. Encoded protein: CASSLGLAGYEQYF.

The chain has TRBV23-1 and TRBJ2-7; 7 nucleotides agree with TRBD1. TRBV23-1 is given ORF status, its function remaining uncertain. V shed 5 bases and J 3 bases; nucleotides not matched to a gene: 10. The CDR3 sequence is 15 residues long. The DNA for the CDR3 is TGCGCCAGCAGTAACTTCTTCGGGACAGACTACGAGCAGTACTTC. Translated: CASSNFFGTDYEQYF.

The DNA for the CDR3 is TGTGCCAGCAGCAAAGCGCGAAGGGGCGAGCAGTACTTC. Protein product: CASSKARRGEQYF. This chain links TRBV2 with TRBJ2-7, with D possibly matching TRBD1 (5 bases). Germline V gene sequence: CDR1 SNHLY, CDR2 FYNNEI. The CDR3 runs 13 residues. The V gene lost 6 bases and the J gene lost 6 bases, with 15 bases spanning the gap.

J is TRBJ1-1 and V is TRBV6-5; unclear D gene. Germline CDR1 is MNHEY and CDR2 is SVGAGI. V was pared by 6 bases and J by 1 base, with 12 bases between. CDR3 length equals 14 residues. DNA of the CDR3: TGTGCCAGCAGCTATCGGCCAGGGAACACTGAAGCTTTCTTT. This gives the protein CASSYRPGNTEAFF.

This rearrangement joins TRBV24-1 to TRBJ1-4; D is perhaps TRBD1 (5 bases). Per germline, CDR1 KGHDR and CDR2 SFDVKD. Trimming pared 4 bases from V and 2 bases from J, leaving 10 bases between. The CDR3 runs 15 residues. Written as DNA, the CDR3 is TGTGCCACCAGTGAACGGGGCGCGACTAATGAAAAACTGTTTTTT. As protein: CATSERGATNEKLFF.

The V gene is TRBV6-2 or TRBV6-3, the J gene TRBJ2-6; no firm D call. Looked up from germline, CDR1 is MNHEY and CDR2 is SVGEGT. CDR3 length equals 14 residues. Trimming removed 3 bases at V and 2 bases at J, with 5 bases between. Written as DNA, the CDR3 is TGTGCCAGCAGTTATCTTCCTGGGGCCAACGTCCTGACTTTC. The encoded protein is CASSYLPGANVLTF.

The CDR3 DNA is TGTGCCAGCAGCTTGACCGGGGTTGCCACTGAAGCTTTCTTT. Translation gives CASSLTGVATEAFF. This chain joins TRBV5-8 and TRBJ1-1; D is uncertain. This CDR3 has 14 amino acids. V lost 1 base and J lost 4, with 11 bases in between. Germline CDR1 and CDR2: SGHTS and YDEGEE.

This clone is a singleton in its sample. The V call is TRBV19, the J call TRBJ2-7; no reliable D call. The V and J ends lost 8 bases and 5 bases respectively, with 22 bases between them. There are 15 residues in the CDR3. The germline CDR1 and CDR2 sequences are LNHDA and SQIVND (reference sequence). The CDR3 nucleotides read TGTGCCAGTGCCCGTCCCGGCCAGGCAGTCCACGAGCAGTACTTC. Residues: CASARPGQAVHEQYF.

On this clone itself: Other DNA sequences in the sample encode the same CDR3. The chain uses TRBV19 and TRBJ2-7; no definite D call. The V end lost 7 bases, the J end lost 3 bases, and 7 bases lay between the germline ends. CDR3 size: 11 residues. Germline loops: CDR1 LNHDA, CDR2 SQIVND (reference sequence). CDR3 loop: CASTSGYEQYF. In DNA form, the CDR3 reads TGTGCCAGTACCTCAGGCTACGAGCAGTACTTC.

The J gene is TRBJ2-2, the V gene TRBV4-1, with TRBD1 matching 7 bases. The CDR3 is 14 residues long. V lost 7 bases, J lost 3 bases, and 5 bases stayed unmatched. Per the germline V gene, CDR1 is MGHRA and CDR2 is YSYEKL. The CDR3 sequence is CASNRQGYTGELFF. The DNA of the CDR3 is TGCGCCAGCAATAGACAGGGTTACACCGGGGAGCTGTTTTTT.

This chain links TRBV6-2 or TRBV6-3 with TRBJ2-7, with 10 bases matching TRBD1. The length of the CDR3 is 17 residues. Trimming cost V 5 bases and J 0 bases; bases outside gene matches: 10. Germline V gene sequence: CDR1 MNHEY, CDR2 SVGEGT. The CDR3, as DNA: TGTGCCAGCAGTGGTCACCGGGACAGGGGTACCTCCTACGAGCAGTACTTC. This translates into CASSGHRDRGTSYEQYF.